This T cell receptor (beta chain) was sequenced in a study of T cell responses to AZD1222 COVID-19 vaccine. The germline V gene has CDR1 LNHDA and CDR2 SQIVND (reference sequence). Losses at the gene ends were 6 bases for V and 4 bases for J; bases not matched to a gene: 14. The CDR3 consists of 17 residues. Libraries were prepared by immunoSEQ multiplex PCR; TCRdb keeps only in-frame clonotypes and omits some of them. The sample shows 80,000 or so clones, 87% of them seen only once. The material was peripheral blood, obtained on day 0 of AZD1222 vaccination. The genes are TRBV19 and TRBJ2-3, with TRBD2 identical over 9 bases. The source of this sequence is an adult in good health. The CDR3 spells CASSRSGSGSGADTQYF. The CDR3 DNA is TGTGCCAGTAGCCGTTCGGGTAGCGGGAGTGGAGCAGATACGCAGTATTTT. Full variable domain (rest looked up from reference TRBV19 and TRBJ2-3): DGGITQSPKYLFRKEGQNVTLSCEQNLNHDAMYWYRQDPGQGLRLIYYSQIVNDFQKGDIAEGYSVSREKKESFPLTVTSAQKNPTAFYLCASSRSGSGSGADTQYFGPGTRLTVL.